What follows are 17 T cell receptor beta chains derived from one specimen sequenced in a study of early T cells in non-severe SARS-CoV-2 infection. TCRdb re-called the 5' RACE reads with MiXCR, one entry per CDR3 protein. Seen here are around 44,000 distinct CDR3 sequences, approximately 6.2% observed once, and the top ten hold around 21%. The sequencing used whole blood, collected at baseline. All receptors come from an adult who was a healthcare worker with PCR-confirmed SARS-CoV-2 infection or an uninfected control (not recorded which).

Only a few counts were recorded for this clonotype. The rearrangement uses TRBV6-6 and TRBJ2-6; unclear D gene. V lost 9 bases to trimming and J lost 0 bases, with 3 bases between them. CDR3 length equals 12 residues. CDR1 and CDR2 from the germline V gene are MNHNY and SVGAGI (reference sequence). CDR3 coding DNA: TGTGCCAGGGTCTCTGGGGCCAACGTCCTGACTTTC. As protein: CARVSGANVLTF.

At least ten counts were recorded for this clonotype. V gene TRBV7-8 combines with J gene TRBJ2-3, with D perhaps matching TRBD1 (5 bases). Trimming stripped 3 bases from V and 0 bases from J, with 13 bases between. The germline V gene has CDR1 SGHVS and CDR2 FQNEAQ. The CDR3 runs 16 residues. The CDR3: CASSFLGAGSTDTQYF. The CDR3 DNA follows: TGTGCCAGCAGCTTTTTAGGGGCTGGGAGCACAGATACGCAGTATTTT.

Many counts were recorded for this clonotype. V usage is TRBV7-8 and J usage is TRBJ2-6; D is unresolved. The germline V and J ends were trimmed by 4 bases and 2 bases, with 15 bases remaining between them. The CDR3 sequence is 17 residues long. From germline, CDR1 is SGHVS and CDR2 FQNEAQ. The chain's CDR3 is CASSSPRAPTGANVLTF. The CDR3 region has the DNA TGTGCCAGCAGCTCCCCGAGAGCGCCCACTGGGGCCAACGTCCTGACTTTC.

This chain links TRBV18 with TRBJ1-2; D perhaps matches TRBD1 (5 bases). In germline, CDR1 is KGHSH, CDR2 LQKENI. V gave up 4 bases and J gave up 1 base, with 22 bases separating them. The CDR3 sequence is 18 residues long. Here the CDR3 reads CASSLTRDVQLNNYGYTF. In DNA form, the CDR3 reads TGTGCCAGCTCACTGACCCGGGACGTCCAACTCAATAACTATGGCTACACCTTC. Combining the CDR3 with reference TRBV18 and TRBJ1-2 gives the whole variable domain NAGVMQNPRHLVRRRGQEARLRCSPMKGHSHVYWYRQLPEEGLKFMVYLQKENIIDESGMPKERFSAEFPKEGPSILRIQQVVRGDSAAYFCASSLTRDVQLNNYGYTFGSGTRLTVV.

This clonotype was seen repeatedly, ten times or more. This chain connects TRBV2 to TRBJ1-1; D gene unclear. Germline assignment: CDR1 SNHLY and CDR2 FYNNEI. This CDR3 comprises 12 residues. Trimming left V 3 bases short and J 6 bases short, with 8 bases between. CDR3 sequence: CASSEDWAEAFF. For the CDR3, the DNA is TGTGCCAGCAGTGAGGATTGGGCTGAAGCTTTCTTT.

This clonotype was observed at least ten times. The chain uses TRBV6-2 or TRBV6-3 and TRBJ2-1, with D unclear. The V gene lost 0 bases and the J gene lost 5 bases, with 5 bases spanning the gap. CDR1 is MNHEY and CDR2 is SVGEGT in the germline V gene. The CDR3 is 13 amino acids. The CDR3: CASSYSLNNEQFF. The CDR3 region has the DNA TGTGCCAGCAGTTACTCGCTGAACAATGAGCAGTTCTTC.

This clonotype showed up many times. The rearrangement links TRBV6-4 to TRBJ2-3; TRBD1 aligns across 7 bases. Germline assignment: CDR1 MRHNA and CDR2 SNTAGT. Unmatched junction bases numbered 5, after V lost 3 bases and J lost 2 bases. The CDR3 is 15 amino acids. CDR3 DNA sequence: TGTGCCAGCAGTGAAACAGGGGCGGTCACAGATACGCAGTATTTT. This translates into CASSETGAVTDTQYF.

There are many counts of this clonotype. The CDR3: CASSDGTSDLDTQYF. For the CDR3, the DNA is TGTGCCAGCAGTGACGGGACTAGTGATTTGGATACGCAGTATTTT. The chain is built from TRBV6-4 and TRBJ2-3, with 8 bases that match TRBD2. Germline V lookup: CDR1 MRHNA, CDR2 SNTAGT. The CDR3 has 15 residues. Unmatched junction bases numbered 7, after V lost 2 bases and J lost 6 bases.

This clonotype was seen a few times. The genes are TRBV25-1 and TRBJ2-7; D gene uncertain. V lost 3 bases, J lost 3 bases, and 3 bases lay in between. The germline gives CDR1 MGHDK, CDR2 SYGVNS. CDR3 length: 11 amino acids. The CDR3 nucleotides read TGTGCCAGCAGTGATGTCTACGAGCAGTACTTC. This encodes CASSDVYEQYF.

The CDR3 sequence is CSARLTENTEAFF. The CDR3, as DNA: TGCAGTGCTAGGTTGACGGAGAACACTGAAGCTTTCTTT. The chain carries TRBV20-1 and TRBJ1-1, with D uncertain. The CDR3 is 13 amino acids. CDR1 and CDR2 (germline): DFQATT, SNEGSKA (reference sequence). V was trimmed by 3 bases and J by 1 base, leaving 9 bases between them.

The chain has TRBV4-1 and TRBJ2-2; D not resolved. CDR1 and CDR2 (germline): MGHRA, YSYEKL. V lost 4 bases and J 0 bases, leaving 12 bases between the germline ends. CDR3 length: 16 amino acids. The CDR3 DNA follows: TGCGCCAGCAGCCTCCGGGTCGCGCCGAACACCGGGGAGCTGTTTTTT. Translation gives CASSLRVAPNTGELFF.

This clonotype was detected ten times or more. The chain has TRBV18 and TRBJ1-3; D gene unclear. V lost 3 bases and J 3 bases, leaving 12 bases between the germline ends. This CDR3 spans 15 amino acids. Germline V gene lookup returns CDR1 KGHSH and CDR2 LQKENI. CDR3 amino acids: CASSPEFRGGNTIYF. The CDR3 coding sequence is TGTGCCAGCTCACCGGAATTCCGAGGTGGAAACACCATATATTTT.

This clonotype appeared many times. V is TRBV6-5 and J is TRBJ1-2; the D is unclear. Trimming stripped 2 bases from V and 1 base from J, with 14 bases between. CDR3 length: 16 residues. From germline, CDR1 is MNHEY and CDR2 SVGAGI. The CDR3 nucleotides read TGTGCCAGCAGTTACGTAGGAGGAGCACGTAACTATGGCTACACCTTC. It is translated as CASSYVGGARNYGYTF.

A few counts support this clonotype. The chain employs TRBV18 and TRBJ1-4, with no clear D. This CDR3 has 16 residues. Trimming shortened V by 2 bases and J by 0 bases, and 10 bases separated the two germline ends. The V gene's germline CDR1 is KGHSH and CDR2 LQKENI. CDR3 loop: CASSPVSTATNEKLFF. DNA of the CDR3: TGTGCCAGCTCACCAGTATCAACCGCAACTAATGAAAAACTGTTTTTT.

The chain couples TRBV6-5 to TRBJ1-5; D is unresolved. The germline V gene encodes CDR1 MNHEY and CDR2 SVGAGI. This CDR3 is built from 15 residues. V shed 4 bases and J shed 6 bases, with 16 bases lying between them. The CDR3 loop reads CASSSISGQSQPQHF. The CDR3 DNA reads TGTGCCAGCAGTTCCATCTCGGGCCAAAGTCAGCCCCAGCATTTT.

This clonotype was seen only a few times. A junction end diverges from the germline sequence, so it may reflect a read error. J is TRBJ2-5 and V is TRBV7-9; D may be TRBD1 or TRBD2 (5 bases each). The CDR3 is 13 residues long. Per the germline V gene, CDR1 is SEHNR and CDR2 is FQNEAQ (reference sequence). DNA for the CDR3: TGTGCCAGCAGCCTACCCCCGGGACCCCTCCTCGACTTC. It codes for CASSLPPGPLLDF.

This clonotype was observed many times. The V gene is TRBV7-6, the J gene TRBJ2-3, with 15 bases matching TRBD2. The CDR3 totals 18 residues. V trimming: 4 bases; J trimming: 5 bases; junction bases outside the gene matches: 10. Germline-derived CDR1 and CDR2 are SGHVS and FNYEAQ. The CDR3 DNA sequence: TGTGCCAGCAGCTCTACTCCGGGACTAGCGGGAGGAGGAGATACGCAGTATTTT. It translates to CASSSTPGLAGGGDTQYF. The full variable domain, in which reference TRBV7-6 and TRBJ2-3 provide the parts outside the CDR3, is GAGVSQSPRYKVTKRGQDVALRCDPISGHVSLYWYRQALGQGPEFLTYFNYEAQQDKSGLPNDRFSAERPEGSISTLTIQRTEQRDSAMYRCASSSTPGLAGGGDTQYFGPGTRLTVL.